This record looks at one TCR beta chain sequence and its context. This specimen comes from a study of OX40 agonist ivuxolimab in advanced cancers. Study background: One hepatocellular carcinoma and a couple of cutaneous melanoma patients partially responded.

Trimming removed 4 bases at V and 2 bases at J, with 8 bases between. The CDR3 covers 13 residues. CDR1 MNHNS and CDR2 SASEGT come from the germline V gene. This table comes from immunoSEQ multiplex PCR, and its TCRdb copy is limited to in-frame clones, with some not included. This table has roughly 70,000 clones, less than 85% appearing once. Sequencing was performed on CD4+ or CD8+ T cells sorted from blood, taken in a trial of the OX40 agonist ivuxolimab. This sequence joins TRBV6-1 and TRBJ2-5, with unresolved D. The receptor was isolated from an adult with an advanced solid tumor such as melanoma, head and neck, liver or kidney cancer. In nucleotides, the CDR3 is TGTGCCAGCAGTGCAGGATATCAAGAGACCCAGTACTTC. Translating gives CASSAGYQETQYF.